Below, 4 T cell receptor beta chains from the same sample are listed, as sequenced in a study of cytomegalovirus exposure and HLA in healthy donors. In the PCR, 60 Vbeta and 13 Jbeta primers were used. The protocol was immunoSEQ multiplex PCR, while the TCRdb copy is restricted to in-frame clones and leaves out a portion. The data hold around 110,000 clones, with 74% observed a single time. Source material: PBMCs. Receptor source: a woman aged 40 to 50 in good health and CMV-seropositive.

V and J are TRBV30 and TRBJ1-6, with 8 bases lining up with TRBD1. Per germline, CDR1 GTSNPN and CDR2 SVGIG (reference sequence). Germline trimming cut 2 bases from V and 0 bases from J; bases unmatched to any gene: 6. The CDR3 consists of 17 residues. The CDR3 here is CAWSLTGASSYNSPLHF. The CDR3 DNA reads TGTGCCTGGAGTCTGACAGGGGCGAGCTCCTATAATTCACCCCTCCACTTT. Based on the CDR3 plus reference TRBV30 and TRBJ1-6, the full variable domain is SQTIHQWPATLVQPVGSPLSLECTVEGTSNPNLYWYRQAAGRGLQLLFYSVGIGQISSEVPQNLSASRPQDRQFILSSKKLLLSDSGFYLCAWSLTGASSYNSPLHFGNGTRLTVT.

The chain joins TRBV2 to TRBJ1-6; 8 bases line up with TRBD1. This CDR3 has 17 residues. Trimming removed 6 bases from V and 6 bases from J; junction bases left unmatched: 13. Germline CDR1 SNHLY, CDR2 FYNNEI. The CDR3 coding sequence is TGTGCCAGCAGCTCGTCTGGCAGGGGGCTAGGTAATTCACCCCTCCACTTT. Translating gives CASSSSGRGLGNSPLHF.

This sequence joins TRBV5-6 and TRBJ1-3, with D perhaps TRBD1 (6 bases). Germline-derived CDR1 and CDR2 are SGHDT and YYEEEE. Trimming pared 0 bases from V and 2 bases from J, leaving 9 bases between. This CDR3 spans 15 amino acids. The CDR3 coding sequence is TGTGCCAGCAGCTTGGACTACAGGGCTGGAAACACCATATATTTT. Translating gives CASSLDYRAGNTIYF.

The chain uses TRBV4-1 and TRBJ2-1, with D maybe TRBD1 (5 bases). The V end lost 0 bases, the J end lost 3 bases, and 12 bases lay between the germline ends. Germline CDR1 is MGHRA and CDR2 is YSYEKL. This CDR3 is built from 16 residues. The CDR3, as DNA: TGCGCCAGCAGCCAAGATCTCACAGGCCGCTACAATGAGCAGTTCTTC. This sequence encodes CASSQDLTGRYNEQFF.